The 3 T cell receptor beta chains presented below share a single source sample, sequenced in a study of technical replicates of blood from a few donors. Measured with immunoSEQ multiplex PCR; TCRdb has only the in-frame clones, and not every one. The table shows 100,000 or so clones, with just over 95% occurring only once. The sample taken for sequencing was T cells isolated from PBMCs. The receptors shown here come from a human donor in good health.

This CDR3 reads CASSYTYGRVHEQYF. In DNA, the CDR3 is TGTGCCAGCAGTTACACTTACGGGAGGGTCCACGAGCAGTACTTC. The chain is built from TRBV6-6 and TRBJ2-7; 8 bases map to TRBD2. V was pared by 2 bases and J by 5 bases, with 8 bases of the junction left unmatched. The CDR3 runs 15 residues. Looked up from germline, CDR1 is MNHNY and CDR2 is SVGAGI (reference sequence).

The V and J genes are TRBV5-4 and TRBJ1-4, with 11 bases fitting TRBD1. V lost 4 bases, J lost 10 bases, and 9 bases stayed unmatched. This CDR3 has 15 residues. CDR1 SGHNT and CDR2 YYREEE come from the germline V gene (reference sequence). As DNA, the CDR3 is TGTGCCAGCAGCCCGGGCGGACAGGGGGCGGGAAAACTGTTTTTT. Translation gives CASSPGGQGAGKLFF.

The gene calls are TRBV5-5 and TRBJ2-7, with 9 bases that match TRBD2. The CDR3 is made up of 15 amino acids. V lost 3 bases, J lost 4 bases, and 8 bases stayed unmatched. The V gene's germline CDR1 is SGHKS and CDR2 YYEKEE (reference sequence). CDR3 region: CASSYLAGSGYEQYF. The CDR3, as DNA: TGTGCCAGCAGCTATCTAGCGGGGTCAGGGTACGAGCAGTACTTC.